This passage covers 28 T cell receptor beta chains from one sample sequenced in a study of cytomegalovirus exposure and HLA in healthy donors. 60 Vbeta and 13 Jbeta primers were used in PCR. Some clones are missing from TCRdb's copy, which holds only in-frame ones; the method was immunoSEQ multiplex PCR. Among some 150,000 clones, about 81% were seen once, and the ten largest hold about 7.4%. The sequencing input was PBMCs. These TCRs come from a woman aged 45-60 years in good health and CMV-seropositive.

This clone has just a few counts. V is TRBV7-8 and J is TRBJ1-6; a weak D match, TRBD1 (5 bases). The CDR3 contains 15 residues. V lost 0 bases and J lost 9, with 12 bases in between. Per germline, CDR1 SGHVS and CDR2 FQNEAQ. The CDR3 loop reads CASSLAGGLSSPLHF. The CDR3 nucleotides are TGTGCCAGCAGCTTAGCTGGGGGACTATCTTCACCCCTCCACTTT.

This clone is a singleton in its sample. The chain recombines TRBV5-1 with TRBJ2-1; 10 positions match TRBD2. Germline V CDR1 and CDR2: SGHRS, YFSETQ. Germline trimming cut 4 bases from V and 5 bases from J; bases unmatched to any gene: 15. This CDR3 has 18 residues. CDR3 coding DNA: TGCGCCAGCAGCCGCGGCCGGTCTAGCGGGAGTCTCGACAATGAGCAGTTCTTC. Protein product: CASSRGRSSGSLDNEQFF.

V is TRBV29-1 and J is TRBJ2-4, with D perhaps matching TRBD1 (5 bases). The CDR3 extends over 12 amino acids. V lost 4 bases and J lost 9, with 13 bases in between. Germline V gene lookup returns CDR1 SQVTM and CDR2 ANQGSEA. The CDR3 loop reads CSVGSGQSIQYF. CDR3 bases: TGCAGCGTTGGGTCAGGGCAGTCCATTCAGTACTTC.

The CDR3 DNA sequence: TGTGCCAGCAGTTACAAAACAGGGATCATGAACACTGAAGCTTTCTTT. This encodes CASSYKTGIMNTEAFF. The rearrangement links TRBV6-5 to TRBJ1-1; possible D gene TRBD1, 6 bases. Trimming pared 2 bases from V and 0 bases from J, leaving 13 bases between. The germline V gene has CDR1 MNHEY and CDR2 SVGAGI. CDR3 length equals 16 residues.

The genes are TRBV5-4 and TRBJ1-2, with TRBD1 matching over 9 bases. V lost 4 bases and J lost 0; bases outside the gene matches: 4. This CDR3 contains 15 residues. Germline values: CDR1 SGHNT, CDR2 YYREEE (reference sequence). CDR3 residues: CASSPTGGSNYGYTF. In DNA, the CDR3 is TGTGCCAGCAGCCCAACAGGGGGCTCTAACTATGGCTACACCTTC.

The chain is built from TRBV27 and TRBJ1-6; 8 nucleotides align to TRBD1. Looked up from germline, CDR1 is MNHEY and CDR2 is SMNVEV (reference sequence). CDR3 length: 15 amino acids. The ends lost 5 bases at V and 7 bases at J; junction bases unmatched: 7. In DNA, the CDR3 is TGTGCCAGCAGTCCCCGGACAGGGCTAAATTCACCCCTCCACTTT. It translates to CASSPRTGLNSPLHF.

This chain links TRBV28 with TRBJ1-6; 7 nucleotides match TRBD1. CDR1 is MDHEN and CDR2 is SYDVKM in the germline V gene. CDR3 length equals 15 residues. Germline trimming cut 3 bases from V and 10 bases from J; bases unmatched to any gene: 9. The CDR3 loop reads CASSFRQGDGSPLHF. Here the CDR3 DNA reads TGTGCCAGCAGTTTCAGACAGGGTGATGGCTCACCCCTCCACTTT. Full variable domain (outside the CDR3, taken from reference TRBV28 and TRBJ1-6): DVKVTQSSRYLVKRTGEKVFLECVQDMDHENMFWYRQDPGLGLRLIYFSYDVKMKEKGDIPEGYSVSREKKERFSLILESASTNQTSMYLCASSFRQGDGSPLHFGNGTRLTVT.

The chain couples TRBV6-6 to TRBJ2-3; weak D call: TRBD1 (6 bases). There are 14 residues in the CDR3. The ends were cut back, 6 bases at V and 7 bases at J, with 17 bases in the middle. Germline V CDR1 and CDR2: MNHNY, SVGAGI (reference sequence). The CDR3 here is CASSLDRQANTQYF. For the CDR3, the DNA is TGTGCCAGCAGCCTGGATCGACAGGCGAATACGCAGTATTTT.

This clone was picked up a small number of times. The gene calls are TRBV6-1 and TRBJ2-2, with D possibly matching TRBD1 (5 bases). The length of the CDR3 is 14 residues. The V gene's germline CDR1 is MNHNS and CDR2 SASEGT. Trimming took 6 bases from V and 2 from J, leaving 10 bases between them. The DNA for the CDR3 is TGTGCCAGCAGGCAGGGTCCCAACACCGGGGAGCTGTTTTTT. Protein product: CASRQGPNTGELFF.

The chain couples TRBV2 to TRBJ1-4; 7 bases align to TRBD1. Germline V gene sequence: CDR1 SNHLY, CDR2 FYNNEI. V lost 4 bases and J lost 8; bases outside the gene matches: 7. CDR3 length: 14 residues. CDR3 amino acids: CASSGNRGEEKLFF. CDR3 in DNA: TGTGCCAGCAGTGGGAACAGGGGAGAGGAAAAACTGTTTTTT.

The J gene is TRBJ2-2, the V gene TRBV5-1, with 8 positions matching TRBD1. The junction had 2 bases not matched to a gene; V was cut back by 3 bases and J by 1 base. CDR3 length: 15 amino acids. Germline V gene data show CDR1 as SGHRS and CDR2 as YFSETQ. The CDR3: CASSSGTGNTGELFF. The CDR3 DNA reads as TGCGCCAGCAGCTCGGGGACAGGGAACACCGGGGAGCTGTTTTTT.

This clone was observed a single time. The rearrangement links TRBV27 to TRBJ2-7; D perhaps matches TRBD2 (6 bases). The CDR3 runs to 15 residues. Germline V CDR1 and CDR2: MNHEY, SMNVEV (reference sequence). Trimming shortened V by 3 bases and J by 3 bases, and 15 bases separated the two germline ends. CDR3 sequence: CASSFSGGNGYEQYF. CDR3 in DNA: TGTGCCAGCAGTTTTAGCGGAGGGAACGGCTACGAGCAGTACTTC.

V usage is TRBV28 and J usage is TRBJ1-5; maybe TRBD1 (6 bases). CDR1 and CDR2 (germline): MDHEN, SYDVKM. CDR3 length equals 14 residues. V was clipped by 2 bases and J by 4 bases, with 9 bases between them. The DNA for the CDR3 is TGTGCCAGCAGTTTACCAACAGGGAATCAGCCCCAGCATTTT. It yields the protein CASSLPTGNQPQHF.

The V and J genes are TRBV19 and TRBJ2-5, with D perhaps TRBD2 (5 bases). V gave up 5 bases and J gave up 2 bases, with 18 bases separating them. CDR1 and CDR2 (germline): LNHDA, SQIVND (reference sequence). The CDR3 runs to 16 residues. In nucleotides, the CDR3 is TGTGCCAGTAGTCCCCGTCGGGAAGCGCAACAAGAGACCCAGTACTTC. It translates to CASSPRREAQQETQYF. The full variable domain, completed using reference TRBV19 and TRBJ2-5, is DGGITQSPKYLFRKEGQNVTLSCEQNLNHDAMYWYRQDPGQGLRLIYYSQIVNDFQKGDIAEGYSVSREKKESFPLTVTSAQKNPTAFYLCASSPRREAQQETQYFGPGTRLLVL.

This clone has more than one count but fewer than ten. The CDR3 region is CASSPAGAGANEQFF. The DNA for the CDR3 is TGTGCCAGCAGCCCCGCAGGGGCGGGGGCCAATGAGCAGTTCTTC. V and J are TRBV7-6 and TRBJ2-1; D perhaps matches TRBD2 (7 bases). CDR1 is SGHVS and CDR2 is FNYEAQ in the germline V gene. V lost 5 bases, J lost 6 bases, and 17 bases lay in between. This CDR3 has 15 amino acids.

In this sample, this clone turned up once. The rearrangement joins TRBV5-4 to TRBJ2-1; 11 bases map to TRBD2. Germline V gives CDR1 SGHNT, CDR2 YYREEE (reference sequence). V was clipped by 9 bases and J by 7 bases; unmatched bases: 15. This CDR3 region has 16 residues. CDR3 sequence (DNA): TGTGCCACCACGTCGTCCGGGACTAGCGGAAAGAATGAGCAGTTCTTC. Its translation: CATTSSGTSGKNEQFF.

The table lists this clone with a few counts. The rearrangement joins TRBV2 to TRBJ1-5; no definite D call. V was pared by 2 bases and J by 3 bases, with 5 bases between. Germline CDR1 and CDR2: SNHLY and FYNNEI. This CDR3 is 13 amino acids long. CDR3 in amino acids: CASSEWHNQPQHF. The CDR3 DNA is TGTGCCAGCAGTGAATGGCACAATCAGCCCCAGCATTTT.

V and J are TRBV27 and TRBJ1-1; D might be TRBD1 (5 bases). Germline V lookup: CDR1 MNHEY, CDR2 SMNVEV (reference sequence). The ends were cut back, 3 bases at V and 7 bases at J, with 18 bases in the middle. The CDR3 spans 15 residues. CDR3 protein: CASSFSGGGTLEAFF. Here the CDR3 DNA reads TGTGCCAGCAGTTTTAGTGGCGGCGGGACCCTTGAAGCTTTCTTT.

The chain couples TRBV28 to TRBJ2-2; TRBD2 matches at 13 bases. Per the germline V gene, CDR1 is MDHEN and CDR2 is SYDVKM. This CDR3 has 19 amino acids. With 4 bases clipped from V and 7 bases from J, the junction kept 15 bases outside the gene matches. The CDR3 is CASSSSSRGLAGVIGELFF. Here the CDR3 DNA reads TGTGCCAGCAGTTCCTCCTCCCGAGGACTAGCGGGAGTTATCGGGGAGCTGTTTTTT.

This clone has just a few counts. The chain combines TRBV9 with TRBJ2-7, with 8 bases lining up with TRBD1. Germline values: CDR1 SGDLS, CDR2 YYNGEE. V lost 0 bases and J lost 2; bases outside the gene matches: 4. The CDR3 sequence is 15 residues long. CDR3 DNA: TGTGCCAGCAGCGTAGCTACGGACAGGGCCTACGAGCAGTACTTC. It codes for CASSVATDRAYEQYF.

CDR3 DNA: TGCGCCAGCAGCCCCGGGGGGACAGGGATCTCCTACGAGCAGTACTTC. This encodes CASSPGGTGISYEQYF. The chain has TRBV5-1 and TRBJ2-7; 9 nucleotides match TRBD1. The CDR3 consists of 16 residues. V trimming: 4 bases; J trimming: 0 bases; junction bases outside the gene matches: 8. Germline assignment: CDR1 SGHRS and CDR2 YFSETQ.

The chain couples TRBV7-8 to TRBJ2-5; D is undetermined. The end of the DNA aligns better with TRBJ2-7, so the J call may be wrong. Germline lookup yields CDR1 SGHVS and CDR2 FQNEAQ. The CDR3 covers 14 residues. The chain's CDR3 is CASSLAGRLYEQYF. The CDR3 DNA follows: TGTGCCAGCAGCTTAGCTGGCAGACTGTACGAGCAGTACTTC.

This clone was observed a few times. CDR3 residues: CASSKGRRGPTDTQYF. DNA for the CDR3: TGTGCCAGCAGCAAAGGTCGCAGGGGGCCTACAGATACGCAGTATTTT. The chain links TRBV21-1 to TRBJ2-3; TRBD1 is the table's D call and was not checked against the DNA. TRBV21-1 is a recognized pseudogene. The CDR3 has 16 amino acids.

There are a few counts of this clone. This chain connects TRBV5-4 to TRBJ2-7; possibly TRBD2 for D (6 bases). V lost 2 bases, J lost 0 bases, and 12 bases lay in between. CDR3 length equals 15 residues. Germline lookup yields CDR1 SGHNT and CDR2 YYREEE (reference sequence). CDR3 in DNA: TGTGCCAGCAGCTTTGGAGGGACCAGCTCCTACGAGCAGTACTTC. Its protein is CASSFGGTSSYEQYF. The entire variable domain, with the rest obtained from reference TRBV5-4 and TRBJ2-7, is as follows: ETGVTQSPTHLIKTRGQQVTLRCSSQSGHNTVSWYQQALGQGPQFIFQYYREEENGRGNFPPRFSGLQFPNYSSELNVNALELDDSALYLCASSFGGTSSYEQYFGPGTRLTVT.

The rearrangement uses TRBV7-3 and TRBJ2-1, with D possibly TRBD1 on 7 matching bases. The CDR3 extends over 16 amino acids. From germline, CDR1 is SGHTA and CDR2 FQGTGA. V shed 5 bases and J shed 6 bases, with 20 bases lying between them. CDR3 nucleotide sequence: TGTGCCAGCAGCCTCCTTAGCAGGGGGACTTTCAATGAGCAGTTCTTC. Residues: CASSLLSRGTFNEQFF.

In this sample, this clone turned up a few times. V usage is TRBV28 and J usage is TRBJ2-2; the match to TRBD2 covers 9 bases. The CDR3 covers 14 residues. Trimming removed 5 bases from V and 8 bases from J; junction bases left unmatched: 6. CDR1 and CDR2 (germline): MDHEN, SYDVKM. CDR3 residues: CASSGLAGTGELFF. The CDR3 nucleotides are TGTGCCAGCAGTGGGCTAGCGGGAACGGGGGAGCTGTTTTTT.

The chain is built from TRBV9 and TRBJ2-1; 7 nucleotides agree with TRBD1. CDR3 length: 15 amino acids. Germline CDR1 and CDR2: SGDLS and YYNGEE. With V trimmed by 5 bases and J by 4 bases, 9 bases remained unmatched. DNA of the CDR3: TGTGCCAGCAGAGCCGGGACAGCAACTTACAATGAGCAGTTCTTC. Translating gives CASRAGTATYNEQFF.

The chain carries TRBV7-2 and TRBJ1-2; no clear D. V dropped 4 bases and J dropped 7 bases, with 10 bases sitting between them. The CDR3 is 12 amino acids. Per germline, CDR1 SGHTA and CDR2 FQGNSA. The CDR3 reads CASSSDFSGYTF. The CDR3, as DNA: TGTGCCAGCAGCTCGGACTTTTCTGGCTACACCTTC.